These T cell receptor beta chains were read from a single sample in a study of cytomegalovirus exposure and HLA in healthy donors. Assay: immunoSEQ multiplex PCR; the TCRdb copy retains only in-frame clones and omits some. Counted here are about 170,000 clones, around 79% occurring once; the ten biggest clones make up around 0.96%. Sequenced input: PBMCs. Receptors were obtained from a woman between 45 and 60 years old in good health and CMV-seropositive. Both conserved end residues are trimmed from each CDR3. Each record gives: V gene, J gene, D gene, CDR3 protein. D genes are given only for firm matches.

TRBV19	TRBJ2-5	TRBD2	ASTERLAGGKETQY
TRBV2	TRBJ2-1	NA	ASSGASDNEQF
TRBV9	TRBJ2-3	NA	ASSVESGIGTDTQY
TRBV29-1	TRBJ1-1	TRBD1	SALDRGTEAF
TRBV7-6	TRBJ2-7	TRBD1	ASSSGTAGSYEQY
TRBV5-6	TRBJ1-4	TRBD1	ASSHSRQGGNEKLF
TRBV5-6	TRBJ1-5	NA	ASSLGTFSQPQH
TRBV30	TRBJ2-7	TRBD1	AWEIRTGLGREQY
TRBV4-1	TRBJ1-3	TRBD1	ASSQPTGARPIY
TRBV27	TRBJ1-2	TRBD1	ASSSAGTGGRGYT
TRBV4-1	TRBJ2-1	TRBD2	ASSQGFFSGRGLGEQF
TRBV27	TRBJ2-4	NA	ASSSWEAKNIQY
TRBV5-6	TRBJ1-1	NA	ASSPEPQRNTEAF
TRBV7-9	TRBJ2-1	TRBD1	ASSFAGGSGNEQF
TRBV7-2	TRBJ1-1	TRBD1	ASSARGLGTEAF
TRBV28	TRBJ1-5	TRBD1	ASSLGQGDNQPQH
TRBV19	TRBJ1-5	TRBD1	ASSTRTGNIHQPQH
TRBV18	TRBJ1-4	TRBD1	ASSPPGQGASYEKLF
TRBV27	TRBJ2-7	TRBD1	ATLRLDRPYEQY
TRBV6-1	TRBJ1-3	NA	ASSENQGYNTGNTIY
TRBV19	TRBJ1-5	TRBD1	ASGDSINQPQH
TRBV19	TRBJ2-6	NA	ASRQVSGANVLT
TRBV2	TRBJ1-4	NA	ASSSGGPLEKLF
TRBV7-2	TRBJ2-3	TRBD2	ASSLRLAGYTDTQY
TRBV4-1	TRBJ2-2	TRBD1	ASSQGDRNTGELF
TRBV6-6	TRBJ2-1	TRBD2	ASNSGLAGLSNEQF
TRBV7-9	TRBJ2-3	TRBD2	ASSWAGGFTDTQY
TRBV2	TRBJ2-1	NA	ASRPVGEALQF
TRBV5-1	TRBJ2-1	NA	ASSLVLAENNEQF
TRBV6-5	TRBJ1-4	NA	ASSPGETTNEKLF
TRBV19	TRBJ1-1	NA	ASRGRMDTEAF
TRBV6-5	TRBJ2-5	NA	ASSYGQQETQY
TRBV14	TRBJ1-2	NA	ASSPAGLGYGYT
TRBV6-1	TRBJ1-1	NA	ASNRGNTEAF
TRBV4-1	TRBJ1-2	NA	ASSQAAIALGGYT
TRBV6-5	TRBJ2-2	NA	ASSYTQGTGELF
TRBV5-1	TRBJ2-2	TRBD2	ASSSLADLTGELF
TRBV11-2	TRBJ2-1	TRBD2	ASSLDGASGGHNEQF
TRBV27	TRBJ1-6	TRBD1	ASRARDSYNSPLH
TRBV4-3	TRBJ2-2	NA	ASSQETGFTGELF
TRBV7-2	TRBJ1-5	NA	ASSRDGDQPQH
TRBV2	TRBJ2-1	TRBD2	ASSGALAANEQF
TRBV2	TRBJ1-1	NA	ASSLDRNTEAF
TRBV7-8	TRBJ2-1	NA	ASSFRSASSYNEQF
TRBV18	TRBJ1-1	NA	ASSPTGHEAF
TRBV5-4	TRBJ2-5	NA	ASSLSGQETQY
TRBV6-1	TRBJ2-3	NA	ASSEAQGLYTDTQY
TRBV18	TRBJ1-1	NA	ASSPPGGLANTEAF
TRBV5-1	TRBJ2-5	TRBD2	ASSSGPAGGQETQY
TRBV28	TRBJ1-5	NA	ASSYLRDSNQPQH
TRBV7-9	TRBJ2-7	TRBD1	ASSDDRVEQY
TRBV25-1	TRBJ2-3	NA	ASSEIATDTQY
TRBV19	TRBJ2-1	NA	ASSLDSYNEQF